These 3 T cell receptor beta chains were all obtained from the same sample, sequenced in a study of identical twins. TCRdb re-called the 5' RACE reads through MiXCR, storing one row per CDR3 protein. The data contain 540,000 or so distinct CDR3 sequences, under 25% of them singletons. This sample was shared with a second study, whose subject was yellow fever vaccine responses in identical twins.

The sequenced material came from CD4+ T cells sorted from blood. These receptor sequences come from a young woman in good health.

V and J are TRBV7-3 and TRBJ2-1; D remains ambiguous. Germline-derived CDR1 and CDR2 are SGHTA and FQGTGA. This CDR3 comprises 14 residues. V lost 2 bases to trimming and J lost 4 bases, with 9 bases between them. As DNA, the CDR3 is TGTGCCAGCAGCTTATCCCCTGGGTACAATGAGCAGTTCTTC. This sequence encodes CASSLSPGYNEQFF.

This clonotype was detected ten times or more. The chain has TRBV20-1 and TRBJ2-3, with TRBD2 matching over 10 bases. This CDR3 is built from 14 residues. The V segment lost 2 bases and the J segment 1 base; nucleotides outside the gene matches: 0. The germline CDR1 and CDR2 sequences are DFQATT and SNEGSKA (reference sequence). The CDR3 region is CSARLAGGTDTQYF. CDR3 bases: TGCAGTGCTAGACTAGCGGGGGGCACAGATACGCAGTATTTT.

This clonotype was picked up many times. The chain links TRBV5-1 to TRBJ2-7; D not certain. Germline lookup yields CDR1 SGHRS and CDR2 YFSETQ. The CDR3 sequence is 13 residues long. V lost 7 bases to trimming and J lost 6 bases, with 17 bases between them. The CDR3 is CASQKPGSIEQYF. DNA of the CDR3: TGCGCCAGCCAAAAACCCGGGTCGATCGAGCAGTACTTC.